One T cell receptor beta chain is described in this entry. What it binds is unknown. These data belong to a study of cytomegalovirus exposure and HLA in healthy donors. Study conclusions and caveats: Clusters of TCRs from the first cohort tended to co-occur in the roughly 120 validation repertoires (as a later analysis found). CMV antigen specificity of three CMV-associated chains was confirmed in vitro.

The V gene's germline CDR1 is SGHVS and CDR2 FQNEAQ. Unmatched junction bases numbered 8, after V lost 2 bases and J lost 3 bases. This CDR3 spans 17 amino acids. Assay used: immunoSEQ multiplex PCR; TCRdb lists only in-frame clones, some missing. This table has some 120,000 clones, about 87% appearing once. The receptor was isolated from a woman aged 18-29 years in good health and CMV-seronegative. The chain recombines TRBV7-8 with TRBJ2-5; 11 bases fit TRBD2. The sequenced sample consisted of PBMCs. The CDR3 is CASSLQGTSGPKETQYF. The CDR3 nucleotides are TGTGCCAGCAGCTTACAAGGGACTAGCGGACCAAAAGAGACCCAGTACTTC.